The clone carrying this TCR beta chain was picked up many times. The antigen is unknown. The sample originates from a study of naive and memory T cell subsets. An equimolar mix of two oligonucleotides served as the beta constant-region primer for TRBC1 and TRBC2. A 12-nucleotide UMI and the SP2 primer were added to the cDNA 3' end by oligonucleotide ligation. Ligated cDNA was amplified by four rounds of PCR with nested alpha and beta constant-region primers and SP2. MiXCR, applied by TCRdb to the UMI-ligation and nested PCR reads, yields one record per CDR3 protein. The table lists 100,000 or so distinct CDR3 sequences, around 7% of them singletons. Germline trimming cut 5 bases from V and 5 bases from J; bases unmatched to any gene: 8. CDR3 size: 13 residues. Germline V gene data show CDR1 as DFQATT and CDR2 as SNEGSKA (reference sequence). Notes on the study in general: In naive cells, over 85% of TCR sequences were seen only once.

V usage is TRBV20-1 and J usage is TRBJ2-7, with 8 bases identical to TRBD1. The sample consisted of central memory CD4+ T cells from blood. The sequence came from a human donor in good health. CDR3 in amino acids: CSAAPGGSDEQYF. The CDR3 region has the DNA TGCAGTGCTGCCCCAGGGGGCAGCGACGAGCAGTACTTC.